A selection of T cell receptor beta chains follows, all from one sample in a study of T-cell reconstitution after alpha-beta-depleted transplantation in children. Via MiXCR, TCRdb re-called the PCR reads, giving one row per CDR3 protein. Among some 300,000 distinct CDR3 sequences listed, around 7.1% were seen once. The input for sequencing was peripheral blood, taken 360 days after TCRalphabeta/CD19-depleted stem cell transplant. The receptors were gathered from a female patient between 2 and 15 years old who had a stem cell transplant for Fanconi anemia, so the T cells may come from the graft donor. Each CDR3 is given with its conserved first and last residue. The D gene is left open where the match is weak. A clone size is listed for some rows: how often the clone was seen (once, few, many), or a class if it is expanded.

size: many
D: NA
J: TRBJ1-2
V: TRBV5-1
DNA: TGCGCCAGCAGCTTGTCTCGAGGGCCGGGCTATGGCTACACCTTC
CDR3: CASSLSRGPGYGYTF

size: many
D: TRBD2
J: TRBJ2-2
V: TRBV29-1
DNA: TGCAGCGTTGCGAACGGGAGGGCCCCCGGGGAGCTGTTTTTT
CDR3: CSVANGRAPGELFF

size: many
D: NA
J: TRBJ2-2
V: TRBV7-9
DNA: TGTGCCAGCAGCTTAGGGACAGCTTACACCGGGGAGCTGTTTTTT
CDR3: CASSLGTAYTGELFF

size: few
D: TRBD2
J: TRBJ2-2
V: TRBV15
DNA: TGTGCCACCAGCGCGGCTAGCGGGGGCCTCGGGAACACCGGGGAGCTGTTTTTT
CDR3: CATSAASGGLGNTGELFF

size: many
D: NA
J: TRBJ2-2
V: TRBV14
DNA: TGTGCCAGCAGCCTCATACAAGGCACCGGGGAGCTGTTTTTT
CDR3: CASSLIQGTGELFF

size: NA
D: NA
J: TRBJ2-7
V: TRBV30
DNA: TGTGCCTGGCACCACATCCGGACTTACGAGCAGTACTTC
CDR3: CAWHHIRTYEQYF

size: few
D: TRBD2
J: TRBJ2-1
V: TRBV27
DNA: TGTGCCAGCAGGGAAATCGGACTAGCGGGAGCCAATGAGCAGTTCTTC
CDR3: CASREIGLAGANEQFF

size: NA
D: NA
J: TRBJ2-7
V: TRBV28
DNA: TGTGCCAGCAGTTTCGGGTTCTACGAGCAGTACTTC
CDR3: CASSFGFYEQYF

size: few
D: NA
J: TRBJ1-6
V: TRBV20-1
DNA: TGCAGTGCTAGAGATTGGAACGGACTGAATTCACCCCTCCACTTT
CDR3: CSARDWNGLNSPLHF

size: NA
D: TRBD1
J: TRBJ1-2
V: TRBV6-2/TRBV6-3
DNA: TGTGCCAGCAGTTACGCCGACAGGGGTAATGGCTACACCTTC
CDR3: CASSYADRGNGYTF

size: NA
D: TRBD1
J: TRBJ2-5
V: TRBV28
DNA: TGTGCCAGCACCCGGGACAGGGTCGTTGTAGAGACCCAGTACTTC
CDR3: CASTRDRVVVETQYF

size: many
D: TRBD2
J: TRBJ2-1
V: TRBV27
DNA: TGTGCCAGCAGTCCCCAGTGGCTAGCGGGGTACAATGAGCAGTTCTTC
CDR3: CASSPQWLAGYNEQFF

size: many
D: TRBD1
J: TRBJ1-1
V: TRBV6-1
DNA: TGTGCCAGCAGTGAGGGGACAGGGCTTGACACTGAAGCTTTCTTT
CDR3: CASSEGTGLDTEAFF

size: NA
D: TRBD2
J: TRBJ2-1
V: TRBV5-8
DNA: TGTGCCAGCAGCTTCCTTACTAGCGGGGGGGACAATGAGCAGTTCTTC
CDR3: CASSFLTSGGDNEQFF

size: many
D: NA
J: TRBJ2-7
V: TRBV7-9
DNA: TGTGCCAGCAGCCCCCACAGGGGTTACGGGGGCTACGAGCAGTACTTC
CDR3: CASSPHRGYGGYEQYF

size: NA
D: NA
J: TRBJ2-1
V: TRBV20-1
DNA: TGCAGTGCAAGACGGGACAATGAGCAGTTCTTC
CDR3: CSARRDNEQFF

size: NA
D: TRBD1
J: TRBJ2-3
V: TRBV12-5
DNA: TGTGCTAGTGGTTTGGGACAGGGCACTCATAGCACAGATACGCAGTATTTT
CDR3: CASGLGQGTHSTDTQYF

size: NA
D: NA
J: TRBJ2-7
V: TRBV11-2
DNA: TGTGCCAGCAGCTTAGACCCCGGATCCTACGAGCAGTACTTC
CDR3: CASSLDPGSYEQYF

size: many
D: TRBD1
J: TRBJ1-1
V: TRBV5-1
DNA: TGCGCCAGCAGCTTCGGGGGCTCGTGGACAGGGGGCTTCACGAACACTGAAGCTTTCTTT
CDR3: CASSFGGSWTGGFTNTEAFF

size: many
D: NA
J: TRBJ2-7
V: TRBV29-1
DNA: TGCAGCGCGAGGGGGATTACCACCTACGAGCAGTACTTC
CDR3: CSARGITTYEQYF

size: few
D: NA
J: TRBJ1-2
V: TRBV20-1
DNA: TGCAGTGCTGGGGACGGACAGAACTATGGCTACACCTTC
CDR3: CSAGDGQNYGYTF

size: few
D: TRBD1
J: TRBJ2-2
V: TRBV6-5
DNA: TGTGCCAGCAGTTCGGGACAGGGGGCAGGGGCCGGGGAGCTGTTTTTT
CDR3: CASSSGQGAGAGELFF

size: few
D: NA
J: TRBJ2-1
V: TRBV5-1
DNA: TGCGCCAGCAGCGACCTACTAGCAGCGAGCTCCTACAATGAGCAGTTCTTC
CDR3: CASSDLLAASSYNEQFF

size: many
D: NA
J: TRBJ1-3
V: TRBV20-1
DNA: TGCAGTGCCCCGCAGCAGAGCCCTGGAAACACCATATATTTT
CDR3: CSAPQQSPGNTIYF

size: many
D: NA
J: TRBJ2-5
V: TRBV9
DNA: TGTGCCAGCAGTTCCAGATGGGGCAGGGGTCAAGAGACCCAGTACTTC
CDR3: CASSSRWGRGQETQYF

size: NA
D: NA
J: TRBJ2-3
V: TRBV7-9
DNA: TGTGCCAGCAGCTTTCAGGACAGCACAGATACGCAGTATTTT
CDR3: CASSFQDSTDTQYF

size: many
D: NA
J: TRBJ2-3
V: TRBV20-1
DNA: TGCAGTGCTACCCATTCGACAGGCCCGGGGTCAGATACGCAGTATTTT
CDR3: CSATHSTGPGSDTQYF

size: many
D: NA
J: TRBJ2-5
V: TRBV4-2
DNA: TGTGCCAGCAGCCAAGTCGGGCTAGCGTATCGGGAGACCCAGTACTTC
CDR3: CASSQVGLAYRETQYF

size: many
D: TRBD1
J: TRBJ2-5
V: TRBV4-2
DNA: TGTGCCAGCAGCCAATGGACAGGGGGAGAAGAGACCCAGTACTTC
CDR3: CASSQWTGGEETQYF

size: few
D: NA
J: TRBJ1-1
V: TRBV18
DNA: TGTGCCAGCTCACCACCGAGGGGAGGAGACACTGAAGCTTTCTTT
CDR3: CASSPPRGGDTEAFF

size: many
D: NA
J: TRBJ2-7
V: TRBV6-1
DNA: TGTGCCAGCAGTGAATGGGGAAAGGAGGGGGATGAGCAGTACTTC
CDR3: CASSEWGKEGDEQYF

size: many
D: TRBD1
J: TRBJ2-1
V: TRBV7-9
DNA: TGTGCCAGCAGCCCACCCGGGACAGGGTCCTACAATGAGCAGTTCTTC
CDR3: CASSPPGTGSYNEQFF

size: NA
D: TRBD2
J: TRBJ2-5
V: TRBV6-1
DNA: TGTGCCAGCGGCATACTAGCGAACCAAGAGACCCAGTACTTC
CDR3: CASGILANQETQYF

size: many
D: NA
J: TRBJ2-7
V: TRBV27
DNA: TGTGCCAGCAGTCATACAGGAAACTACGAGCAGTACTTC
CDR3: CASSHTGNYEQYF

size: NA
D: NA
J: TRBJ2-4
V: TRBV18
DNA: TGTGCCAGCTCCTCGAGAGGGCAGTCCGCCCTAGCCAAAAACATTCAGTACTTC
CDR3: CASSSRGQSALAKNIQYF

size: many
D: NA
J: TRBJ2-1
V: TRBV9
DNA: TGTGCCAGCAGCGTAGAGGCCAGTATGAATGAGCAGTTCTTC
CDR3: CASSVEASMNEQFF

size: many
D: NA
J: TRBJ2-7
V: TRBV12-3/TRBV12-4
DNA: TGTGCCAGCAGCTTCGAGGGGGACGAGCAGTACTTC
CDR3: CASSFEGDEQYF

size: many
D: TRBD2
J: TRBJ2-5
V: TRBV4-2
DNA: TGTGCCAGCAGCCAAGATCGAAGCGGGGGACAAGAGACCCAGTACTTC
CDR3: CASSQDRSGGQETQYF

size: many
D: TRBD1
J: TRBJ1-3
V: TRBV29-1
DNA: TGCAGCGTTGCTGGGACAGGGACTGGAAACACCATATATTTT
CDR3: CSVAGTGTGNTIYF

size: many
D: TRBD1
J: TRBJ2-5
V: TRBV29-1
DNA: TGCAGCGTTGCGATGACAGGGATACAAGAGACCCAGTACTTC
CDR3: CSVAMTGIQETQYF

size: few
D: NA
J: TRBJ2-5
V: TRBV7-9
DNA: TGTGCCAGCAGCCTATCTCAGGGGACCCAGTACTTC
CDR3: CASSLSQGTQYF

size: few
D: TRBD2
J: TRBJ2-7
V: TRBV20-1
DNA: TGCAGTGCAGAACTAGCGGGGGGTTTTCTCGAGCAGTACTTC
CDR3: CSAELAGGFLEQYF

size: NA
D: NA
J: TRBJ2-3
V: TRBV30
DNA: TGTGCCTGGAGGCAGGGAGGAGCGGATACGCAGTATTTT
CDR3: CAWRQGGADTQYF

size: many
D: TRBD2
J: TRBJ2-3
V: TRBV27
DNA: TGTGCCAGCAATCTCGTTTTCGGTAGCGGGACAACAGATACGCAGTATTTT
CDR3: CASNLVFGSGTTDTQYF

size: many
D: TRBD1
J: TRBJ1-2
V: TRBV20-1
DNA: TGCAGTGCTAAGGGGACAGGGCCTGGCTACACCTTC
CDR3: CSAKGTGPGYTF

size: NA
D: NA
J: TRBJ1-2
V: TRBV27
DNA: TGTGCCAGCAGTTCCACCGGGTTGGGGGGCTACACCTTC
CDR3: CASSSTGLGGYTF

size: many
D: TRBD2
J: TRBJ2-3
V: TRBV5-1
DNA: TGCGCCAGCAGCGTATCTAGCGGGGGGGCCCTTTCCGATACGCAGTATTTT
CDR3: CASSVSSGGALSDTQYF

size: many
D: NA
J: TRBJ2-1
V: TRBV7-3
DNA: TGTGCCAGCAGTCCAGGGGGGAGCTACAATGAGCAGTTCTTC
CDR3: CASSPGGSYNEQFF

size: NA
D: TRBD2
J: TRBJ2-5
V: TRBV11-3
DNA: TGTGCCAGCAGCTTTGGGGGGGGGACCCAGTACTTC
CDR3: CASSFGGGTQYF

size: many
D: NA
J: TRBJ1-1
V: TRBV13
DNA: TGTGCCAGCAGCTTAGGGGACCTCACTGAAGCTTTCTTT
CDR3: CASSLGDLTEAFF

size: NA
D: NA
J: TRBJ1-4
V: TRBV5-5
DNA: TGTGCCAGCAGCGCCACAGGGGAAAAACTGTTTTTT
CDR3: CASSATGEKLFF

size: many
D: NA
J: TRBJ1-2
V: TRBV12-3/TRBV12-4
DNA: TGTGCCAGCAGTGATCAGGGCTACACCTTC
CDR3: CASSDQGYTF

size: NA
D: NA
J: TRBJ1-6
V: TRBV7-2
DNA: TGTGCCAGCAGCTTATATCTTCTTTCGGATTCACCCCTCCACTTT
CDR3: CASSLYLLSDSPLHF

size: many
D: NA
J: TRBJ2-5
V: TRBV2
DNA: TGTGCCAGTCTCGGAGGGGGGGTTGAGACCCAGTACTTC
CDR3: CASLGGGVETQYF

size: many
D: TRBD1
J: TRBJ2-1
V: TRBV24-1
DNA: TGTGCCACCAGTGATTTGGGGGGACAGGGAGGTTACGATGAGCAGTTCTTC
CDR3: CATSDLGGQGGYDEQFF

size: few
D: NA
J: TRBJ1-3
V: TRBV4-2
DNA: TGTGCCAGCAGCCAAGACGGGGGGGTCTCTGGAAACACCATATATTTT
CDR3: CASSQDGGVSGNTIYF

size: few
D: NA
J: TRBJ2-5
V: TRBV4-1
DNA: TGCGCCAGCAGCCAAGAGCCCCCGGGACTCATCCAAGAGACCCAGTACTTC
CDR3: CASSQEPPGLIQETQYF

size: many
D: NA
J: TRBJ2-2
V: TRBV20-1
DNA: TGCAGTGCTAGCTGGGAGCTGTTTTTT
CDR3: CSASWELFF